The 23 T cell receptor beta chains given below trace back to one sample, sequenced in a study of shared clonotypes between healthy human individuals. Naive CD8 cells, CD45RO-negative and positively selected for CCR7, excluded terminally differentiated effector memory CD45RA+ cells. The assay was immunoSEQ multiplex PCR, and TCRdb's table has in-frame clones only and misses some. The sample has around 1.9 million clones; roughly 91% are singletons. Source material: naive CD8+ T cells from PBMCs. These receptors came from a man between 18 and 29 years old in good health. Some clones in this sample may be carry-over from other donors' samples.

This chain connects TRBV9 to TRBJ2-7, with 9 nucleotides matching TRBD2. Trimming at V came to 4 bases and at J to 2 bases, leaving 7 bases not matched to a gene. The CDR3 covers 15 residues. CDR1 and CDR2 from the germline V gene are SGDLS and YYNGEE. The DNA of the CDR3 is TGTGCCAGCAGCCTGGGGACTAGCTCTACCTACGAGCAGTACTTC. As protein: CASSLGTSSTYEQYF.

The chain links TRBV7-2 to TRBJ1-1; D is ambiguous. The CDR3 extends over 14 amino acids. Germline V gene data show CDR1 as SGHTA and CDR2 as FQGNSA. Trimming shortened V by 3 bases and J by 1 base, and 9 bases separated the two germline ends. The CDR3 DNA sequence: TGTGCCAGCAGCTTCCTCGGTGGGAACACTGAAGCTTTCTTT. The encoded protein is CASSFLGGNTEAFF.

This clone was seen once. This chain joins TRBV7-9 and TRBJ2-7; D is uncertain. Trimming removed 2 bases at V and 3 bases at J, with 5 bases between. The length of the CDR3 is 12 residues. From germline, CDR1 is SEHNR and CDR2 FQNEAQ (reference sequence). CDR3 protein: CASSLYDYEQYF. CDR3 DNA: TGTGCCAGCAGCTTATACGACTACGAGCAGTACTTC.

V is TRBV6-5 and J is TRBJ1-1; the match to TRBD1 covers 11 bases. With V trimmed by 7 bases and J by 4 bases, 5 bases remained unmatched. The CDR3 has 14 amino acids. Germline V gene sequence: CDR1 MNHEY, CDR2 SVGAGI. The CDR3 spells CASKDRGRFTEAFF. DNA of the CDR3: TGTGCCAGCAAGGACAGGGGGCGATTCACTGAAGCTTTCTTT.

The rearrangement uses TRBV7-2 and TRBJ1-4; maybe TRBD1 (5 bases). V gave up 5 bases and J gave up 0 bases, with 13 bases separating them. The CDR3 runs to 16 residues. Germline V lookup: CDR1 SGHTA, CDR2 FQGNSA. The DNA of the CDR3 is TGTGCCAGCAGCCCTAGACAGACGACAACTAATGAAAAACTGTTTTTT. This codes for CASSPRQTTTNEKLFF.

The chain's CDR3 is CASSMGHQETQYF. Here the CDR3 DNA reads TGTGCCAGTAGTATGGGACATCAAGAGACCCAGTACTTC. The chain links TRBV19 to TRBJ2-5, with D tentatively TRBD1 (6 bases). V lost 3 bases and J lost 2, with 7 bases in between. CDR3 length equals 13 residues. CDR1 and CDR2 (germline): LNHDA, SQIVND (reference sequence).

J is TRBJ1-5 and V is TRBV27; the D gene is possibly TRBD1 (5 bases). The CDR3 has 14 residues. Trimming cost V 0 bases and J 5 bases, with 8 bases left between them. CDR1 and CDR2 (germline): MNHEY, SMNVEV (reference sequence). The CDR3 nucleotides are TGTGCCAGCAGTTTATCGGCAGGGTATCAGCCCCAGCATTTT. Translating gives CASSLSAGYQPQHF.

This chain joins TRBV6-5 and TRBJ2-7, with D possibly called TRBD1 or TRBD2 (6 bases each). V was clipped by 6 bases and J by 6 bases, with 15 bases between them. There are 13 residues in the CDR3. The germline V gene encodes CDR1 MNHEY and CDR2 SVGAGI. The CDR3 nucleotides read TGTGCCAGCAGGGAGGGGGGCTGGTCCGAGCAGTACTTC. It is translated as CASREGGWSEQYF.

The chain joins TRBV7-9 to TRBJ2-1; no reliable D call. Germline CDR1 SEHNR, CDR2 FQNEAQ (reference sequence). The length of the CDR3 is 14 residues. Trimming cost V 4 bases and J 7 bases, with 14 bases left between them. This CDR3 is CASSSTSKTNEQFF. The CDR3 coding sequence is TGTGCCAGCAGCTCCACGTCCAAAACTAATGAGCAGTTCTTC.

The chain carries TRBV7-3 and TRBJ2-3; 7 bases are a match to TRBD2. The V gene end was trimmed by 0 bases and the J gene end by 2 bases; junction bases not matched to a gene: 8. The CDR3 is made up of 17 amino acids. Looked up from germline, CDR1 is SGHTA and CDR2 is FQGTGA. The CDR3 bases are TGTGCCAGCAGCTTAACTGGCGGGAGTCCCACCACAGATACGCAGTATTTT. Protein sequence: CASSLTGGSPTTDTQYF.

The rearrangement links TRBV27 to TRBJ2-1, with 10 nucleotides matching TRBD2. After removal of 2 bases from V and 5 bases from J, the junction contained 0 bases not matched to a gene. The CDR3 contains 14 residues. CDR1 MNHEY and CDR2 SMNVEV come from the germline V gene (reference sequence). CDR3 sequence: CASSLTSGDNEQFF. CDR3 in DNA: TGTGCCAGCAGTTTAACTAGCGGGGACAATGAGCAGTTCTTC.

The chain uses TRBV9 and TRBJ2-1; 9 bases match TRBD2. CDR3 length: 15 amino acids. The germline V gene has CDR1 SGDLS and CDR2 YYNGEE. Trimming at V came to 2 bases and at J to 3 bases, leaving 3 bases not matched to a gene. The CDR3 loop reads CASSVSGSNYNEQFF. As DNA, the CDR3 is TGTGCCAGCAGCGTTAGCGGGAGCAACTACAATGAGCAGTTCTTC.

The chain has TRBV6-1 and TRBJ2-4; 15 bases map to TRBD2. CDR1 is MNHNS and CDR2 is SASEGT in the germline V gene. The length of the CDR3 is 15 residues. J gave up 7 bases and V 6 bases, and 4 bases lay outside the gene matches. For the CDR3, the DNA is TGTGCCAGCAGCGTTGGGACTAGCGGGAGGAACATTCAGTACTTC. Its translation is CASSVGTSGRNIQYF.

This clone was counted once. This chain joins TRBV13 and TRBJ2-7, with 10 bases matching TRBD1. CDR3 size: 18 residues. CDR1 and CDR2 from the germline V gene are PRHDT and FYEKMQ (reference sequence). V was clipped by 5 bases and J by 5 bases; unmatched bases: 18. The CDR3 DNA is TGTGCCAGCAGCACCGTTACCCTGAAGGGACAGGGGTTCCACGAGCAGTACTTC. Amino acid sequence: CASSTVTLKGQGFHEQYF.

The genes are TRBV15 and TRBJ1-1; maybe TRBD1 (6 bases). V shed 5 bases and J shed 2 bases, with 9 bases lying between them. The CDR3 runs 13 residues. Germline V gives CDR1 LNHNV, CDR2 YYDKDF (reference sequence). The CDR3, as DNA: TGTGCCACCAGCCCACAGGGTAACACTGAAGCTTTCTTT. Translation gives CATSPQGNTEAFF. The variable domain in full, with the rest retrieved from reference TRBV15 and TRBJ1-1, is DAMVIQNPRYQVTQFGKPVTLSCSQTLNHNVMYWYQQKSSQAPKLLFHYYDKDFNNEADTPDNFQSRRPNTSFCFLDIRSPGLGDTAMYLCATSPQGNTEAFFGQGTRLTVV.

V and J are TRBV5-6 and TRBJ2-6; D not resolved. The length of the CDR3 is 15 residues. The V and J ends lost 4 bases and 3 bases respectively, with 11 bases between them. Germline CDR1 SGHDT, CDR2 YYEEEE. This chain's CDR3 is CASSQSPRGANVLTF. The CDR3 bases are TGTGCCAGCAGCCAAAGTCCCCGTGGGGCCAACGTCCTGACTTTC.

This rearrangement joins TRBV28 to TRBJ2-7; 8 bases line up with TRBD2. CDR1 MDHEN and CDR2 SYDVKM come from the germline V gene. The trim removed 5 bases at V and 6 bases at J, leaving 12 bases unmatched. This CDR3 has 15 residues. In nucleotides, the CDR3 is TGTGCCAGCAGTACCAGACTAGCGATTCTCCGCGAGCAGTACTTC. Its protein product is CASSTRLAILREQYF.

This chain uses TRBV28 with TRBJ2-1; D is undetermined. The V gene's germline CDR1 is MDHEN and CDR2 SYDVKM. CDR3 length: 12 residues. Trimming removed 1 base at V and 9 bases at J, with 7 bases between. CDR3 bases: TGTGCCAGCAGTTTATTCCGGAGTGAGCAGTTCTTC. This codes for CASSLFRSEQFF.

The V call is TRBV29-1, the J call TRBJ1-2; D is uncertain. V lost 5 bases to trimming and J lost 4 bases, with 20 bases between them. Germline loops: CDR1 SQVTM, CDR2 ANQGSEA. CDR3 length: 15 amino acids. CDR3 amino acids: CSVNRGPDEGYGYTF. The CDR3 DNA reads as TGCAGCGTTAATAGAGGGCCCGATGAGGGCTATGGCTACACCTTC.

This chain connects TRBV9 to TRBJ1-2; D unresolved. Per germline, CDR1 SGDLS and CDR2 YYNGEE. The CDR3 is 14 amino acids. V dropped 1 base and J dropped 6 bases, with 13 bases sitting between them. This CDR3 is CASSVLTVMDGYTF. The CDR3 bases are TGTGCCAGCAGCGTACTCACGGTGATGGATGGCTACACCTTC.

The chain couples TRBV7-6 to TRBJ2-1; possibly TRBD1 or TRBD2 for D (5 bases each). The germline V and J ends were trimmed by 1 base and 5 bases, with 15 bases remaining between them. The germline gives CDR1 SGHVS, CDR2 FNYEAQ. This CDR3 is built from 16 residues. The CDR3 nucleotides are TGTGCCAGCAGCTTAGGCCACGGGGACGCGGACAATGAGCAGTTCTTC. Translated, it gives CASSLGHGDADNEQFF.

The CDR3 reads CASSLVVGREQFF. The CDR3, as DNA: TGTGCCAGCAGCTTAGTGGTGGGTAGAGAGCAGTTCTTC. This rearrangement joins TRBV7-9 to TRBJ2-1; D gene uncertain. Trimming took 1 base from V and 10 from J, leaving 11 bases between them. CDR1 is SEHNR and CDR2 is FQNEAQ in the germline V gene (reference sequence). There are 13 residues in the CDR3.

In its sample, this clone was seen once. In the same sample, other DNA sequences code for this CDR3. The J gene is TRBJ2-7, the V gene TRBV6-6; perhaps D is TRBD1 or TRBD2 (5 bases each). The CDR3 has 14 amino acids. V was clipped by 2 bases and J by 3 bases, with 11 bases between them. Germline CDR1 is MNHNY and CDR2 is SVGAGI (reference sequence). The CDR3 spells CASSYGTGGYEQYF. Written as DNA, the CDR3 is TGTGCCAGCAGTTACGGAACTGGGGGCTACGAGCAGTACTTC.